These 14 T cell receptor beta chains were all obtained from the same sample, sequenced in a study of blood T cells in healthy people across ages. A second PCR, run for about 7 to 11 cycles, used a sample-barcoded 5' primer plus a J-beta primer mix. TCRdb reanalysed the 5' RACE reads using MiXCR and keeps one entry per CDR3 protein. The profile covers 800,000 or so distinct CDR3 sequences, with approximately 65% appearing a single time and 28% taken by the ten largest. The specimen was blood. These receptors were taken from a man in his thirties or forties in good health.

The rearrangement uses TRBV7-9 and TRBJ1-2; TRBD1 matches at 7 bases. The CDR3 has 12 residues. V trimming: 4 bases; J trimming: 7 bases; junction bases outside the gene matches: 3. Germline V gene sequence: CDR1 SEHNR, CDR2 FQNEAQ (reference sequence). The CDR3 DNA is TGTGCCAGCAGCTGGACAGGTGGTGGCTACACCTTC. Translating it yields CASSWTGGGYTF.

The chain carries TRBV6-6 and TRBJ2-5, with 7 bases aligning to TRBD2. The CDR3 spans 14 residues. Looked up from germline, CDR1 is MNHNY and CDR2 is SVGAGI (reference sequence). J was trimmed by 3 bases and V by 7 bases; bases with no gene match: 8. The CDR3 DNA follows: TGTGCCAGCACCCAAAGTGGGGGGGAAGAGACCCAGTACTTC. It encodes CASTQSGGEETQYF.

The chain recombines TRBV27 with TRBJ2-1; 7 nucleotides match TRBD1. Trimming removed 5 bases from V and 0 bases from J; junction bases left unmatched: 10. The germline V gene has CDR1 MNHEY and CDR2 SMNVEV (reference sequence). The CDR3 extends over 17 amino acids. CDR3 amino acids: CASSTLQGVSSYNEQFF. CDR3 sequence (DNA): TGTGCCAGCAGTACCCTCCAGGGGGTATCCTCCTACAATGAGCAGTTCTTC.

This chain links TRBV4-2 with TRBJ2-4; D ambiguous. Germline CDR1 reads LGHNA; CDR2 reads YNFKEQ. Trimming cost V 0 bases and J 8 bases, with 14 bases left between them. The CDR3 runs 15 residues. The CDR3 coding sequence is TGTGCCAGCAGCCAAGACGGGTCGAGCTCCGACATTCAGTACTTC. Protein sequence: CASSQDGSSSDIQYF.

This clonotype was observed a handful of times. The chain has TRBV5-5 and TRBJ2-7, with no clear D. The J call is doubtful: the DNA matches TRBJ2-5 better. Germline CDR1 and CDR2: SGHKS and YYEKEE (reference sequence). The CDR3 is 13 amino acids. The CDR3 coding sequence is TGTGCCAGCAGCTTCGACCCTGGGGAGACCCAGTACTTC. Its translation is CASSFDPGETQYF.

The chain is built from TRBV20-1 and TRBJ2-3, with TRBD2 identical over 9 bases. The V and J ends lost 1 base and 9 bases, in that order; junction bases with no gene match: 5. Germline lookup yields CDR1 DFQATT and CDR2 SNEGSKA (reference sequence). The length of the CDR3 is 13 residues. The CDR3 region is CSARVLAGSTQYF. The CDR3 DNA follows: TGCAGTGCTAGAGTCCTAGCGGGGAGCACGCAGTATTTT.

The rearrangement joins TRBV5-1 to TRBJ2-2, with D hard to call. The CDR3 length is 15 residues. V lost 5 bases and J 3 bases, leaving 14 bases between the germline ends. Germline CDR1 reads SGHRS; CDR2 reads YFSETQ. The CDR3, as DNA: TGCGCCAGCAGTAATCGGCAGGTGGACACCGGGGAGCTGTTTTTT. It encodes CASSNRQVDTGELFF.

This clonotype was found many times. This chain links TRBV7-2 with TRBJ1-5; TRBD1 matches at 7 bases. CDR1 is SGHTA, CDR2 FQGNSA, per germline. J lost 6 bases, V lost 2 bases, and 7 bases had no gene match. The CDR3 covers 15 residues. The CDR3 loop is CASSLHQGGRQPQHF. The DNA of the CDR3 is TGTGCCAGCAGCTTACACCAGGGGGGACGTCAGCCCCAGCATTTT. The variable domain in full, with the rest retrieved from reference TRBV7-2 and TRBJ1-5, is GAGVSQSPSNKVTEKGKDVELRCDPISGHTALYWYRQSLGQGLEFLIYFQGNSAPDKSGLPSDRFSAERTGGSVSTLTIQRTQQEDSAVYLCASSLHQGGRQPQHFGDGTRLSIL.

The genes are TRBV4-3 and TRBJ2-3; 14 bases are shared with TRBD2. Germline-derived CDR1 and CDR2 are LGHNA and YSLEER. V was pared by 4 bases and J by 2 bases, with 5 bases of the junction left unmatched. This CDR3 is built from 17 residues. Here the CDR3 reads CASSRQTSGGATDTQYF. The CDR3 region has the DNA TGCGCCAGCAGCCGCCAGACTAGCGGGGGGGCCACAGATACGCAGTATTTT.

This chain uses TRBV6-2 or TRBV6-3 with TRBJ2-7; D may match TRBD1 or TRBD2 (6 bases each). The CDR3 totals 17 residues. Trimming pared 6 bases from V and 1 base from J, leaving 22 bases between. From germline, CDR1 is MNHEY and CDR2 SVGEGT. As DNA, the CDR3 is TGTGCCAGCAGCCACAAGGGGGGAGCCCTCCGTTCCTACGAGCAGTACTTC. Translating gives CASSHKGGALRSYEQYF.

This chain connects TRBV3-1 to TRBJ2-7; 7 bases align to TRBD2. Germline assignment: CDR1 LGHDT and CDR2 YNNKEL (reference sequence). The V segment lost 6 bases and the J segment 6 bases; nucleotides outside the gene matches: 17. This CDR3 is built from 16 residues. The DNA for the CDR3 is TGTGCCAGCAGTAAACGGCCTCGCGGGAGTCTTAGCGAGCAGTACTTC. It is translated as CASSKRPRGSLSEQYF.

The chain carries TRBV4-3 and TRBJ2-3; 10 positions agree with TRBD2. Per the germline V gene, CDR1 is LGHNA and CDR2 is YSLEER. V gave up 2 bases and J gave up 6 bases; unmatched junction bases: 8. The CDR3 is 16 amino acids. CDR3 residues: CASSQHGTSEGDTQYF. CDR3 in DNA: TGCGCCAGCAGCCAACATGGGACTAGCGAGGGTGATACGCAGTATTTT.

The chain couples TRBV9 to TRBJ2-1; D remains unclear. This CDR3 is built from 15 residues. V dropped 2 bases and J dropped 0 bases, with 9 bases sitting between them. The germline CDR1 and CDR2 sequences are SGDLS and YYNGEE. The CDR3 nucleotides read TGTGCCAGCAGCGTCGGACGGTACTCCTACAATGAGCAGTTCTTC. This gives the protein CASSVGRYSYNEQFF.

This chain links TRBV3-1 with TRBJ2-3; 11 nucleotides align to TRBD2. V was clipped by 6 bases and J by 2 bases; unmatched bases: 7. Germline V CDR1 and CDR2: LGHDT, YNNKEL (reference sequence). There are 16 residues in the CDR3. The CDR3 region has the DNA TGTGCCAGCAGGTTGGGACTAGCGGACCCCACAGATACGCAGTATTTT. Its protein product is CASRLGLADPTDTQYF.